What follows are 31 T cell receptor beta chains derived from one specimen sequenced in a study of tumor and adjacent non-tumor tissue in lung cancer. RNA was extracted from bulk tissue without any cell sorting. This non-tumor lung sample came from over 3 cm beyond the tumor edge. A modified ARM-PCR protocol with three rounds of nested PCR amplified TCRbeta. A single record per CDR3 protein comes from TCRdb applying MiXCR to the multiplex PCR reads. This table has about 67,000 distinct CDR3 sequences, about 77% appearing once. The specimen sequenced was distant non-tumor lung tissue. The source is a man aged 55-75 years with non-small cell lung cancer.

V is TRBV6-1 and J is TRBJ2-1; 8 bases align to TRBD2. Unmatched junction bases numbered 9, after V lost 4 bases and J lost 7 bases. CDR1 MNHNS and CDR2 SASEGT come from the germline V gene. The CDR3 has 15 amino acids. Here the CDR3 DNA reads TGTGCCAGCAGTGCGACTAGCGCCTTGGGGAATGAGCAGTTCTTC. It encodes CASSATSALGNEQFF.

Comments on this clonotype: Because it lacks the conserved phenylalanine or tryptophan at the end, this CDR3 is likely a read error. The chain carries TRBV5-6 and TRBJ1-5; 9 bases fit TRBD1. The CDR3 is made up of 14 amino acids. The trim removed 8 bases at V and 5 bases at J, leaving 8 bases unmatched. Germline CDR1 and CDR2: SGHDT and YYEEEE. CDR3 sequence reads: CARRPGQGYQPQHS. The CDR3 coding sequence is TGTGCCAGAAGACCGGGACAGGGTTATCAGCCCCAGCATTCT.

A single count supports this clonotype. One junction end does not reproduce the germline sequence, and a read error may be involved. The chain combines TRBV28 with TRBJ2-1, with unresolved D. The CDR3 totals 14 residues. Germline V gives CDR1 MDHEN, CDR2 SYDVKM. CDR3 loop: CASQLTTSYNEQFF. CDR3 nucleotides: TGTGCCTCGCAGTTAACGACAAGCTACAATGAGCAGTTCTTT. Looking up the rest from reference TRBV28 and TRBJ2-1 gives the full variable domain: DVKVTQSSRYLVKRTGEKVFLECVQDMDHENMFWYRQDPGLGLRLIYFSYDVKMKEKGDIPEGYSVSREKKERFSLILESASTNQTSMYLCASQLTTSYNEQFFGPGTRLTVL.

This clonotype was picked up one time. Lacking the conserved final phenylalanine or tryptophan, this CDR3 likely reflects a read error. The genes are TRBV28 and TRBJ1-1; possible D gene TRBD1, 5 bases. The CDR3 runs to 19 residues. V lost 2 bases and J lost 4, with 26 bases in between. Germline CDR1 MDHEN, CDR2 SYDVKM. CDR3 residues: CASSLIRGGEASVPTEAFL. The CDR3, as DNA: TGTGCCAGCAGTTTAATTCGGGGAGGGGAGGCTTCCGTTCCCACTGAAGCTTTCCTT.

The DNA for the CDR3 is TGCGTCTGCAGTCCGGGACAGTTAGGTGGGGCCAACGTCCTGACTTTC. It encodes CVCSPGQLGGANVLTF. The chain recombines TRBV10-1 with TRBJ2-6; 7 bases map to TRBD1. CDR3 length: 16 amino acids. Germline CDR1 is WNHNN and CDR2 is SYGVQD (reference sequence).

Of note for this clonotype: The junction departs from germline at one end; a sequencing error may be responsible. The rearrangement uses TRBV10-3 and TRBJ2-3; the D is unclear. This CDR3 has 14 amino acids. CDR1 is ENHRY and CDR2 is SYGVKD in the germline V gene. DNA for the CDR3: TGTGCCATTAGTGAGTTTGGACCAGCAGATACGCAGTATTTT. Residues: CAISEFGPADTQYF.

As regards this clonotype: The junction does not match germline at one end; this may be a read error. The chain links TRBV5-4 to TRBJ1-5; tentative D call: TRBD1 (5 bases). The CDR3 has 14 amino acids. The germline gives CDR1 SGHNT, CDR2 YYREEE (reference sequence). DNA of the CDR3: TGTGCCAGCAGCCGGGGGGGGTTTGGTCGGCCCCGGCATTTT. Translating it yields CASSRGGFGRPRHF.

This clonotype came up once. This chain joins TRBV11-1 and TRBJ2-3; 7 nucleotides agree with TRBD1. V lost 6 bases, J lost 7 bases, and 13 bases stayed unmatched. Germline V lookup: CDR1 SGHAT, CDR2 FQDESV (reference sequence). This CDR3 is built from 15 residues. CDR3: CASSPGTAFINTQYF. The CDR3 nucleotides are TGTGCCAGCAGTCCCGGGACAGCGTTCATAAATACGCAGTATTTT. Full variable domain (outside the CDR3, taken from reference TRBV11-1 and TRBJ2-3): EAEVAQSPRYKITEKSQAVAFWCDPISGHATLYWYRQILGQGPELLVQFQDESVVDDSQLPKDRFSAERLKGVDSTLKIQPAELGDSAMYLCASSPGTAFINTQYFGPGTRLTVL.

As to this clonotype: The junction departs from germline at one end; a sequencing error may be responsible. The genes are TRBV28 and TRBJ1-2; no firm D call. The CDR3 is 15 amino acids. Germline-derived CDR1 and CDR2 are MDHEN and SYDVKM. CDR3 protein: CASSQTRTVNYGYTF. The CDR3 coding sequence is TGTGCCAGCAGTCAAACCCGAACAGTCAACTATGGCTACACCTTT.

Turning to this clonotype: The junction does not match germline at one end; this may be a read error. CDR3 sequence: CASSLDRGLETQNF. The CDR3 DNA is TGTGCCAGCAGTTTGGACAGGGGGTTAGAGACCCAGAACTTC. V is TRBV28 and J is TRBJ2-5, with 10 nucleotides matching TRBD1. CDR3 size: 14 residues. In germline, CDR1 is MDHEN, CDR2 SYDVKM.

This clonotype was seen a single time. The rearrangement uses TRBV6-2 or TRBV6-3 and TRBJ2-3; the D gene is possibly TRBD2 (6 bases). CDR3 length: 11 residues. Germline V gives CDR1 MNHEY, CDR2 SVGEGT. Trimming pared 8 bases from V and 8 bases from J, leaving 11 bases between. The CDR3: CASLWRGTQYF. The CDR3 bases are TGTGCCAGCCTTTGGAGGGGTACGCAGTATTTT.

Turning to this clonotype: At one end, the junction sequence differs from germline, possibly due to a read error. This chain connects TRBV6-5 to TRBJ1-1, with unresolved D. This CDR3 is 15 amino acids long. Germline values: CDR1 MNHEY, CDR2 SVGAGI. CDR3 region: CASTYGGQVSTEAVF. The CDR3 coding sequence is TGTGCCAGCACTTACGGCGGTCAGGTGTCCACCGAAGCTGTCTTT.

Comments on this clonotype: The junction departs from germline at one end; a sequencing error may be responsible. The chain combines TRBV25-1 with TRBJ2-5; the D is unclear. The germline V gene encodes CDR1 MGHDK and CDR2 SYGVNS. The CDR3 consists of 13 residues. The chain's CDR3 is CTSSESPLETQYF. The CDR3 DNA is TGTACCAGCAGTGAAAGCCCCCTGGAGACCCAGTACTTC.

This clonotype has just one count. Because the CDR3 is missing its conserved closing phenylalanine or tryptophan, this is likely a read error. The chain carries TRBV29-1 and TRBJ1-1, with D maybe TRBD1 (6 bases). Germline loops: CDR1 SQVTM, CDR2 ANQGSEA. The CDR3 contains 13 residues. V was cut by 7 bases and J by 3 bases, with 15 bases left in between. CDR3 sequence (DNA): TGCAGCGCCACGGCAGGGGAGGACACTGAAGCTTTCTGT. Translated: CSATAGEDTEAFC.

This clonotype was counted once. The junction departs from germline at one end; a sequencing error may be responsible. The CDR3, as DNA: TGTGCCAGCAGTGCACGGGACAGTGGGCTCAATCAGCCTCAGCATTTT. Protein sequence: CASSARDSGLNQPQHF. The chain uses TRBV6-1 and TRBJ1-5; 7 nucleotides agree with TRBD1. Looked up from germline, CDR1 is MNHNS and CDR2 is SASEGT. This CDR3 has 16 residues.

The rearrangement links TRBV7-9 to TRBJ1-4; D is perhaps TRBD1 (5 bases). Per germline, CDR1 SEHNR and CDR2 FQNEAQ (reference sequence). V lost 3 bases and J lost 5, with 10 bases in between. The CDR3 loop spans 14 amino acids. For the CDR3, the DNA is TGTGCCAGCAGCTTGTGCAGGGAGAATGAAAAACTGTTTTTT. Amino acid sequence: CASSLCRENEKLFF.

About this clonotype itself: The junction shows a germline mismatch at one end, possibly a read error. CDR3 sequence reads: CASMSRARGYIF. The CDR3 region has the DNA TGTGCCAGCATGTCCAGGGCGCGTGGCTACATCTTC. The chain combines TRBV6-5 with TRBJ1-2, with a weak D call TRBD1 (5 bases). The CDR3 sequence is 12 residues long. CDR1 is MNHEY, CDR2 SVGAGI, per germline.

The chain joins TRBV29-1 to TRBJ2-1, with D maybe TRBD1 (5 bases). The germline V gene encodes CDR1 SQVTM and CDR2 ANQGSEA. V was pared by 6 bases and J by 15 bases, with 21 bases between. CDR3 length equals 12 residues. The CDR3 is CSVNYADNEWFF. In nucleotides, the CDR3 is TGCAGCGTAAATTATGCGGACAATGAGTGGTTCTTC.

The chain joins TRBV2 to TRBJ2-2; tentatively, D is TRBD2 (6 bases). The CDR3 runs 13 residues. Germline V CDR1 and CDR2: SNHLY, FYNNEI. Trimming pared 4 bases from V and 9 bases from J, leaving 12 bases between. CDR3 region: CASSASDYRELFF. Here the CDR3 DNA reads TGTGCCAGCAGTGCTTCGGACTACCGGGAGCTGTTTTTT.

This clonotype turned up a few times. This may be a read error: a much more frequent sequence differs by one nucleotide. J is TRBJ2-2 and V is TRBV5-4; D unresolved. Germline V gene sequence: CDR1 SGHNT, CDR2 YYREEE (reference sequence). CDR3 length: 14 amino acids. CDR3: CASSLRPNTWELFF. CDR3 in DNA: TGTGCCAGCAGCCTCCGACCAAACACCTGGGAGCTGTTTTTT.

Note on this clonotype: The junction departs from the called germline gene at one end, perhaps through a read error. The J gene is TRBJ1-5, the V gene TRBV28, with D possibly TRBD1 on 6 matching bases. The CDR3 runs 15 residues. Per the germline V gene, CDR1 is MDHEN and CDR2 is SYDVKM. The CDR3 loop is CASSLGGGADQPQRF. The CDR3 DNA reads as TGTGCCAGCAGTTTAGGGGGGGGCGCGGATCAGCCCCAGCGTTTT.

This clonotype was seen only a few times. The genes are TRBV29-1 and TRBJ1-4, with D perhaps TRBD1 (6 bases). This CDR3 is built from 13 residues. V gave up 6 bases and J gave up 4 bases, with 12 bases separating them. Germline V gene data show CDR1 as SQVTM and CDR2 as ANQGSEA. CDR3: CSVRDIFNEKLFF. The DNA of the CDR3 is TGCAGCGTCAGGGACATCTTTAATGAAAAACTGTTTTTT.

With regard to this clonotype: Because it lacks the conserved phenylalanine or tryptophan at the end, this CDR3 is likely a read error. It is unclear where the CDR3 begins or ends on the DNA, so no DNA is shown, and the CDR3 is as TCRdb lists it. The J gene is TRBJ2-7, the V gene TRBV20-1; the table's TRBD1 call for D was not verified on the DNA. The CDR3 numbers 21 amino acids, ends counted. CDR1 and CDR2 from the germline V gene are DFQATT and SNEGSKA (reference sequence). The chain's CDR3 is CSARDITRDRGRERSRYEQYY.

The rearrangement uses TRBV6-4 and TRBJ2-1, with a weak D call TRBD2 (6 bases). The CDR3 consists of 13 residues. From germline, CDR1 is MRHNA and CDR2 SNTAGT. With 5 bases removed from V and 10 bases from J, the gap between germline ends came to 15 bases. In DNA form, the CDR3 reads TGTGCCAGCAGTCCTAGGGTCAGCGGGGAGCAGTTCTTC. Translated, it gives CASSPRVSGEQFF.

This clonotype was recorded at least ten times. CDR3 DNA: TGTGCCACCAGTGATCCCAGACAGGGGGGATCCAAAAACATTCAGTACTTC. As protein: CATSDPRQGGSKNIQYF. The chain combines TRBV24-1 with TRBJ2-4; TRBD1 matches 9 bases. The CDR3 totals 17 residues. J lost 2 bases, V lost 3 bases, and 7 bases had no gene match. Germline values: CDR1 KGHDR, CDR2 SFDVKD.

A word on this clonotype: One junction end disagrees with the germline gene, perhaps due to a read error. This rearrangement joins TRBV6-1 to TRBJ1-2, with 7 bases aligning to TRBD1. Germline-derived CDR1 and CDR2 are MNHNS and SASEGT. This CDR3 has 14 residues. The CDR3 bases are TGTGCCAGCAGAGAAGGACAGGCGCAGAGGAGCGACACCTTC. Protein product: CASREGQAQRSDTF.

This chain uses TRBV20-1 with TRBJ1-5, with 9 positions matching TRBD1. Trimming took 5 bases from V and 5 from J; bases not matched to a gene: 10. This CDR3 has 15 amino acids. Germline-derived CDR1 and CDR2 are DFQATT and SNEGSKA (reference sequence). CDR3 protein: CSAPRTGVDDQPQHF. As DNA, the CDR3 is TGCAGTGCTCCCAGGACAGGGGTTGATGATCAGCCCCAGCATTTT.

Concerning this clonotype itself: A junction end diverges from the germline sequence, so it may reflect a read error. The chain is built from TRBV29-1 and TRBJ1-4; D is uncertain. The length of the CDR3 is 17 residues. Germline values: CDR1 SQVTM, CDR2 ANQGSEA. Here the CDR3 reads CSVGGCRLSAINEKLSF. In DNA form, the CDR3 reads TGCAGCGTTGGAGGATGCAGGTTAAGTGCAATTAATGAAAAACTGTCTTTT.

With regard to this clonotype: One junction end does not reproduce the germline sequence, and a read error may be involved. This chain joins TRBV29-1 and TRBJ2-1; tentatively, D is TRBD2 (6 bases). Germline V gene sequence: CDR1 SQVTM, CDR2 ANQGSEA. CDR3 length: 14 residues. The CDR3 is CNVLTSGSVNEQFF. The DNA for the CDR3 is TGCAACGTTCTGACTAGTGGGAGCGTCAATGAGCAGTTCTTC.

A word on this clonotype: The conserved final phenylalanine or tryptophan is absent from the CDR3, which likely points to a read error. The chain has TRBV29-1 and TRBJ2-5, with 9 positions matching TRBD2. The CDR3 has 14 residues. V was clipped by 4 bases and J by 7 bases; unmatched bases: 10. The germline CDR1 and CDR2 sequences are SQVTM and ANQGSEA. CDR3 amino acids: CSVARGGEHGTQYL. The CDR3 DNA reads TGCAGCGTTGCCCGCGGGGGGGAACATGGGACCCAGTACTTA.

Comment on this clonotype: Germline is not matched at one junction end, which may reflect a read error. The chain combines TRBV4-2 with TRBJ2-3, with 10 bases that match TRBD2. Germline V gene sequence: CDR1 LGHNA, CDR2 YNFKEQ. The length of the CDR3 is 16 residues. The CDR3 protein is CANSQGPSGSGDTQYF. The CDR3, as DNA: TGTGCCAACAGCCAAGGCCCTAGCGGGAGTGGAGATACTCAGTATTTT.